This entry describes one T cell receptor beta chain. Its antigen is undetermined. CDR3 size: 17 residues. CDR1 and CDR2 from the germline V gene are LGHNA and YNFKEQ. J lost 2 bases, V lost 0 bases, and 8 bases had no gene match. A J-beta primer mix and a sample-barcoded 5' primer were used in a second PCR of about 7 to 12 cycles. TCRdb recomputed calls from the 5' RACE reads with MiXCR, one row per CDR3 protein. Counted here are 700,000 or so distinct CDR3 sequences, about 43% occurring once; the ten biggest clones make up around 30%. The data derive from a study of blood T cells in healthy people across ages. Points from the study as a whole: The study found more naive CD4+ cells and higher diversity in long-lived than aged donors.

The sequenced sample consisted of blood. The TCR comes from a man at least 80 years old in good health. This rearrangement joins TRBV4-2 to TRBJ2-3, with 7 positions matching TRBD2. DNA of the CDR3: TGTGCCAGCAGCCAAGATCGACGGGAGGACGACACAGATACGCAGTATTTT. It yields the protein CASSQDRREDDTDTQYF.